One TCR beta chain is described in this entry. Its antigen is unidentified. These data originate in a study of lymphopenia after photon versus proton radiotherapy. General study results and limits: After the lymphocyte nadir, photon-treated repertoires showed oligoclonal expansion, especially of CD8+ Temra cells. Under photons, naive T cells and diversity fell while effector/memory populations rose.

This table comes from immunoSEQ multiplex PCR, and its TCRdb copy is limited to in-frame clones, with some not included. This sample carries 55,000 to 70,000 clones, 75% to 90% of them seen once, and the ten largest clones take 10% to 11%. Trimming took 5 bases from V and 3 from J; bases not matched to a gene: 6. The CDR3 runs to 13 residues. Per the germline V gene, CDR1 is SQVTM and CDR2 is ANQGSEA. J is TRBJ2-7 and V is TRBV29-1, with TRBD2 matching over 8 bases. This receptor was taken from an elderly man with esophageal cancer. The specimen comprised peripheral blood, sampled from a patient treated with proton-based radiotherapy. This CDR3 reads CSVRVSGSYEQYF. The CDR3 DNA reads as TGCAGCGTTAGGGTCAGCGGGAGCTACGAGCAGTACTTC.